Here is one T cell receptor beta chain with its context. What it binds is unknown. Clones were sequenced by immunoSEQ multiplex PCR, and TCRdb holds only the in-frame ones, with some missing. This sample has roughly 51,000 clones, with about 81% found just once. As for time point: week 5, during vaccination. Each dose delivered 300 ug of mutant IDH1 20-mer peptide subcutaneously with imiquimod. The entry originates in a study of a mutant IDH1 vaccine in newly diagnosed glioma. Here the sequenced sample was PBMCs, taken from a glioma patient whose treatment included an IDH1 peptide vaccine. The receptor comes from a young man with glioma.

This CDR3 is CASSEFRQGNEKLFF. In DNA form, the CDR3 reads TGTGCCAGCAGTGAATTTCGACAGGGCAATGAAAAACTGTTTTTT. The chain combines TRBV25-1 with TRBJ1-4; 7 bases align to TRBD1. Losses at the gene ends were 1 base for V and 5 bases for J; bases not matched to a gene: 4. The CDR3 spans 15 residues. The V gene's germline CDR1 is MGHDK and CDR2 SYGVNS.